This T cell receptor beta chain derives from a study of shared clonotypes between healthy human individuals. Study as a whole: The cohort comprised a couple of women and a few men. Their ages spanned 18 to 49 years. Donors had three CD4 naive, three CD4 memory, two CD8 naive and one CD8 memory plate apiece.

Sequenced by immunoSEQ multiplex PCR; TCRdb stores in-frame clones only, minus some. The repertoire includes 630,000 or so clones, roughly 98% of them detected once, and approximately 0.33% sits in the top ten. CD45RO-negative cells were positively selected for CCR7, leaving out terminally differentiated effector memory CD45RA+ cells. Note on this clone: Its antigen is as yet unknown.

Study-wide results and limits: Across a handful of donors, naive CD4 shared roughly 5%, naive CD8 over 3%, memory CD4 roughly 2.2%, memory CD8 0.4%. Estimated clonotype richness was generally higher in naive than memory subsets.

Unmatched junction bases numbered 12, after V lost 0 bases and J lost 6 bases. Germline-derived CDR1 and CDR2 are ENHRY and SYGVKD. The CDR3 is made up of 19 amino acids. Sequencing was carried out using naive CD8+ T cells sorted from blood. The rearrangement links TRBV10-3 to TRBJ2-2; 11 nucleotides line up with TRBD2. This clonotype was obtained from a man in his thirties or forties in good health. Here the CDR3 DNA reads TGTGCCATCAGTGAGTCCGAGATGACTAGCGGGAAGGTCCCCGGGGAGCTGTTTTTT. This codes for CAISESEMTSGKVPGELFF.